Sequencing of this TCR beta chain was carried out in a study of cytomegalovirus exposure and HLA in healthy donors. Both 60 Vbeta primers and 13 Jbeta primers went into the PCR. Measured with immunoSEQ multiplex PCR; TCRdb has only the in-frame clones, and not every one. Of approximately 120,000 clones listed, 77% are singletons. In germline, CDR1 is SGHVS, CDR2 FQNEAQ. CDR3 length equals 14 residues. Losses at the gene ends were 5 bases for V and 4 bases for J; bases not matched to a gene: 2. The chain joins TRBV7-8 to TRBJ2-5, with 12 bases that match TRBD2. Sample: PBMCs. The clonotype comes from a woman between 40 and 50 years old in good health and CMV-seropositive. CDR3 amino acids: CASSLGLAGETQYF. The CDR3 bases are TGTGCCAGCAGCCTGGGACTAGCGGGAGAGACCCAGTACTTC.